Below, 11 T cell receptor beta chains from the same sample are listed, as sequenced in a study of blood T cell repertoires in COVID-19. Assay used: immunoSEQ multiplex PCR; TCRdb lists only in-frame clones, some missing. Altogether approximately 440,000 clones are present, 90% being singletons, with the ten largest covering approximately 0.65%. The sequencing sample was made of PBMCs or T cells enriched from blood (not recorded which). These receptors were obtained from a man in his late teens or twenties who had recovered from COVID-19.

This chain connects TRBV11-1 to TRBJ2-3; 10 nucleotides align to TRBD2. V lost 5 bases, J lost 3 bases, and 2 bases stayed unmatched. Germline V CDR1 and CDR2: SGHAT, FQDESV (reference sequence). This CDR3 contains 14 residues. The CDR3 is CASSLSGRTDTQYF. The CDR3 DNA sequence: TGTGCCAGCAGCCTTAGCGGGAGGACAGATACGCAGTATTTT.

The chain links TRBV9 to TRBJ1-2; 8 bases are shared with TRBD1. Germline V gene data show CDR1 as SGDLS and CDR2 as YYNGEE. The junction had 10 bases not matched to a gene; V was cut back by 4 bases and J by 5 bases. This CDR3 contains 15 residues. The CDR3 DNA reads as TGTGCCAGCAGCCCCTCGACAGGGGCGAATTATGGCTACACCTTC. Protein: CASSPSTGANYGYTF.

The chain links TRBV27 to TRBJ1-2; no clear D. CDR1 is MNHEY and CDR2 is SMNVEV in the germline V gene (reference sequence). V was cut by 2 bases and J by 4 bases, with 8 bases left in between. This CDR3 comprises 13 residues. This CDR3 is CASSLRQAYGYTF. In DNA, the CDR3 is TGTGCCAGCAGTTTAAGGCAGGCCTATGGCTACACCTTC.

The V gene is TRBV2, the J gene TRBJ1-2, with D possibly TRBD1 on 5 matching bases. Trimming removed 2 bases at V and 4 bases at J, with 17 bases between. The CDR3 covers 16 residues. Germline CDR1 is SNHLY and CDR2 is FYNNEI. The CDR3 protein is CASSESERGFLYGYTF. In DNA, the CDR3 is TGTGCCAGCAGTGAATCGGAAAGGGGCTTCCTCTATGGCTACACCTTC.

This rearrangement joins TRBV9 to TRBJ2-3; 9 positions agree with TRBD2. Unmatched junction bases numbered 6, after V lost 4 bases and J lost 0 bases. The CDR3 sequence is 16 residues long. The germline CDR1 and CDR2 sequences are SGDLS and YYNGEE. The CDR3 DNA reads as TGTGCCAGCAGCCTTACTAGCGGGTACAGCACAGATACGCAGTATTTT. Residues: CASSLTSGYSTDTQYF.

This sequence joins TRBV27 and TRBJ2-7, with D possibly TRBD2 on 5 matching bases. The CDR3 runs 14 residues. Germline assignment: CDR1 MNHEY and CDR2 SMNVEV (reference sequence). V lost 3 bases to trimming and J lost 0 bases, with 9 bases between them. CDR3 in amino acids: CASSLRVASYEQYF. CDR3 nucleotides: TGTGCCAGCAGTTTGAGGGTTGCCTCCTACGAGCAGTACTTC.

The rearrangement links TRBV5-1 to TRBJ2-1, with 12 bases fitting TRBD2. Looked up from germline, CDR1 is SGHRS and CDR2 is YFSETQ. V trimming: 2 bases; J trimming: 9 bases; junction bases outside the gene matches: 18. This CDR3 contains 19 residues. CDR3 region: CASSLKDLGLAGLPSEQFF. The CDR3, as DNA: TGCGCCAGCAGCTTAAAAGACCTGGGACTAGCGGGCCTTCCCAGTGAGCAGTTCTTC.

The V gene is TRBV4-1, the J gene TRBJ1-2, with 9 bases fitting TRBD1. The CDR3 loop spans 17 amino acids. The V gene end was trimmed by 6 bases and the J gene end by 3 bases; junction bases not matched to a gene: 14. Looked up from germline, CDR1 is MGHRA and CDR2 is YSYEKL. The CDR3 bases are TGCGCCAGCAGACCTACCCGACCGGGACAGGGTGACTATGGCTACACCTTC. Translated, it gives CASRPTRPGQGDYGYTF.

The J gene is TRBJ2-1, the V gene TRBV29-1; weak D call: TRBD2 (6 bases). Germline V gives CDR1 SQVTM, CDR2 ANQGSEA. This CDR3 spans 13 amino acids. Trimming cost V 7 bases and J 6 bases, with 16 bases left between them. The DNA for the CDR3 is TGCAGCGCCGGGCCGGGCGGGGCCAATGAGCAGTTCTTC. Its translation: CSAGPGGANEQFF.

This clone was counted a single time. The chain recombines TRBV6-5 with TRBJ1-5, with D tentatively TRBD1 (6 bases). Germline CDR1 MNHEY, CDR2 SVGAGI. V shed 4 bases and J shed 3 bases, with 13 bases lying between them. The CDR3 totals 15 residues. CDR3 region: CASSSQGSNNQPQHF. The CDR3 nucleotides read TGTGCCAGCAGTTCACAGGGTTCGAACAATCAGCCCCAGCATTTT.

The CDR3 DNA reads TGTGCCAGTGAAGACAGGGCATTCCTCCACTTT. Its translation is CASEDRAFLHF. This chain links TRBV19 with TRBJ1-6; 7 bases are shared with TRBD1. J was trimmed by 15 bases and V by 8 bases; bases with no gene match: 7. The CDR3 spans 11 residues. Germline V lookup: CDR1 LNHDA, CDR2 SQIVND (reference sequence). Looking up the rest from reference TRBV19 and TRBJ1-6 gives the full variable domain: DGGITQSPKYLFRKEGQNVTLSCEQNLNHDAMYWYRQDPGQGLRLIYYSQIVNDFQKGDIAEGYSVSREKKESFPLTVTSAQKNPTAFYLCASEDRAFLHFGNGTRLTVT.